The T cell receptor beta chain described here comes from a study of blood T cell repertoires in COVID-19. Authors' data handling: Estimation of nucleated cell counts relied on the amplification of reference gene primers. Profiling relied on immunoSEQ multiplex PCR, and the TCRdb table lists in-frame clones only, not all of them. V, J and clone size reflect that table, while D and trimming were determined from the DNA. The repertoire holds 250,000 to 300,000 clones, with around 88% as singletons. The CDR3 is made up of 16 amino acids. V trimming: 5 bases; J trimming: 6 bases; junction bases outside the gene matches: 13. The germline V gene encodes CDR1 MNHEY and CDR2 SMNVEV (reference sequence).

The chain recombines TRBV27 with TRBJ2-1, with 7 bases fitting TRBD1. The source material was peripheral blood. This clonotype originated in a man aged 35-49 years with acute or convalescent COVID-19. The CDR3: CASSPLQGRPFNEQFF. In nucleotides, the CDR3 is TGTGCCAGCAGTCCACTACAGGGGCGACCTTTCAATGAGCAGTTCTTC.